This TCR beta chain appears in the sequencing data of a study of T cells in Graves' hyperthyroidism and ophthalmopathy. Uncontrolled infection, other autoimmune disease, pregnancy and lactation each barred patients from inclusion. Study results and caveats: Most expanded thyroid clonotypes above 0.001 also appeared in blood. Ophthalmopathy and stable hyperthyroidism were separated by a 13 V-J model. The model forecast ophthalmopathy, anticipating it by a median around 6.4 months before onset.

For this clonotype: Its antigen is still unknown.

RNA transcripts were the template for amplifying TCR beta CDR3 regions. First-round RT-PCR with HTBI primers amplified the TCR CDR3 region. TCRdb analysed the multiplex PCR reads with MiXCR anew, one entry per CDR3 protein. Here the sample spans about 570,000 distinct CDR3 sequences, 35% to 55% being singletons. This sequence was found in an adult woman with Graves' disease, either hyperthyroidism or ophthalmopathy (not recorded which). Sequenced input: peripheral blood or thyroid tissue (not recorded which).

CDR3 sequence (DNA): TGTGCCAGCAGCTTAGAACAGGTGGATTCAACTAATGAAAAACTGTTTTTT. It is translated as CASSLEQVDSTNEKLFF. The gene calls are TRBV7-8 and TRBJ1-4; D possibly corresponds to TRBD1 (5 bases). The CDR3 spans 17 residues. In germline, CDR1 is SGHVS, CDR2 FQNEAQ. V lost 1 base, J lost 0 bases, and 12 bases lay in between. The variable domain in full, with the rest retrieved from reference TRBV7-8 and TRBJ1-4, is GAGVSQSPRYKVAKRGQDVALRCDPISGHVSLFWYQQALGQGPEFLTYFQNEAQLDKSGLPSDRFFAERPEGSVSTLKIQRTQQEDSAVYLCASSLEQVDSTNEKLFFGSGTQLSVL.